The clone carrying this T cell receptor (beta chain) appeared a few times. Its antigen remains unknown. A single record per CDR3 protein comes from TCRdb applying MiXCR to the 5' RACE reads. The data contain a few hundred thousand distinct CDR3 sequences, over 8.5% of them seen just once; the ten biggest clones take up 2.5% to 3.5%. These data are taken from a study of identical twins. With V trimmed by 6 bases and J by 7 bases, 0 bases remained unmatched. The CDR3 runs 12 residues. Germline V gene lookup returns CDR1 MDHEN and CDR2 SYDVKM. The study's findings and limits: Weaker excess sharing between twins was seen in beta out-of-frame sequences. The more abundant beta clonotypes in cord blood had fewer insertions, and memory repertoires did not show this. For monozygotic twins, models underestimated out-of-frame TCR alpha sharing.

The donors were all healthy and Caucasian. These data were likewise used in another study, on yellow fever vaccine responses in identical twins.

The origin of this receptor is a woman in her late teens or twenties in good health. The chain combines TRBV28 with TRBJ2-1; TRBD2 aligns across 10 bases. Sequenced sample: PBMCs. The CDR3 here is CASRLAGNEQFF. The CDR3 coding sequence is TGTGCCAGCAGACTAGCGGGGAATGAGCAGTTCTTC.